These 5 T cell receptor beta chains originate from one sample sequenced in a study of T-cell memory formation after mild COVID-19. TCRdb fed the 5' RACE reads into MiXCR, producing one record per CDR3 protein. This sample has 290,000 or so distinct CDR3 sequences, with around 19% found just once. Material for sequencing was PBMCs or a T cell subset sorted from them (not recorded which). All receptors come from a man between 18 and 35 years old who had mild COVID-19 (a few samples of this study predate the infection). Cell type and time point are not known.

The J gene is TRBJ2-1, the V gene TRBV28; 10 bases line up with TRBD1. The CDR3 totals 15 residues. Germline CDR1 MDHEN, CDR2 SYDVKM. The junction had 4 bases not matched to a gene; V was cut back by 6 bases and J by 2 bases. The CDR3 DNA is TGTGCCAGCAGAACCGGGACAGGGGCCTACAATGAGCAGTTCTTC. It translates to CASRTGTGAYNEQFF.

In its sample, this clonotype was seen a few times. The CDR3 sequence is CSARNQGGHTEAFF. CDR3 in DNA: TGCAGTGCTAGAAATCAGGGAGGGCACACTGAAGCTTTCTTT. This chain links TRBV20-1 with TRBJ1-1; D perhaps matches TRBD1 (5 bases). Trimming removed 2 bases at V and 3 bases at J, with 13 bases between. The CDR3 totals 14 residues. The germline CDR1 and CDR2 sequences are DFQATT and SNEGSKA (reference sequence).

The table lists this clonotype with a few counts. This sequence joins TRBV6-2 or TRBV6-3 and TRBJ2-7, with D tentatively TRBD1 or TRBD2 (5 bases each). Trimming stripped 6 bases from V and 2 bases from J, with 11 bases between. From germline, CDR1 is MNHEY and CDR2 SVGEGT. The CDR3 contains 13 residues. CDR3 amino acids: CASSESGPYEQYF. DNA of the CDR3: TGTGCCAGCAGCGAGTCGGGACCCTACGAGCAGTACTTC.

Only a few counts were recorded for this clonotype. The chain couples TRBV19 to TRBJ2-5, with D perhaps matching TRBD1 (6 bases). The CDR3 covers 14 residues. V was cut by 5 bases and J by 3 bases, with 13 bases left in between. The germline V gene has CDR1 LNHDA and CDR2 SQIVND (reference sequence). The CDR3, as DNA: TGTGCCAGTAGTGTTACAGGGTCGGAAGAGACCCAGTACTTC. This gives the protein CASSVTGSEETQYF.

This chain uses TRBV7-3 with TRBJ2-5; 8 bases align to TRBD1. CDR3 length equals 13 residues. V trimming: 5 bases; J trimming: 4 bases; junction bases outside the gene matches: 3. Germline CDR1 reads SGHTA; CDR2 reads FQGTGA. This chain's CDR3 is CASSRQGPETQYF. In DNA, the CDR3 is TGTGCCAGCAGCAGACAGGGGCCAGAGACCCAGTACTTC. The entire variable domain, with the rest obtained from reference TRBV7-3 and TRBJ2-5, is as follows: GAGVSQTPSNKVTEKGKYVELRCDPISGHTALYWYRQSLGQGPEFLIYFQGTGAADDSGLPNDRFFAVRPEGSVSTLKIQRTERGDSAVYLCASSRQGPETQYFGPGTRLLVL.